Below are 20 T cell receptor beta chains sequenced from a single sample in a study of T cells after yellow fever vaccination. Via MiXCR, TCRdb re-called the 5' RACE reads, giving one row per CDR3 protein. The repertoire consists of hundreds of thousands of distinct CDR3 sequences, with approximately 13% occurring once and the leading ten covering more than 13%. The sequences come from PBMCs, collected on the day of the yellow fever booster vaccination. The receptors come from a man in his thirties or forties who received the YFV17D yellow fever vaccine.

This chain uses TRBV6-2 or TRBV6-3 with TRBJ2-2, with D hard to call. Germline-derived CDR1 and CDR2 are MNHEY and SVGEGT. Trimming left V 2 bases short and J 7 bases short, with 11 bases between. The CDR3 is made up of 14 amino acids. Written as DNA, the CDR3 is TGTGCCAGCAGTTACGCCCGCCTCCACGGGGAGCTGTTTTTT. As protein: CASSYARLHGELFF.

This clonotype was found a few times. The rearrangement joins TRBV25-1 to TRBJ2-7; D may match TRBD1 or TRBD2 (5 bases each). Germline-derived CDR1 and CDR2 are MGHDK and SYGVNS. V lost 1 base and J 6 bases, leaving 16 bases between the germline ends. The CDR3 has 15 amino acids. In DNA form, the CDR3 reads TGTGCCAGCAGTGAATCCCCCCCCCGGGGCCTCGAGCAGTACTTC. Translated: CASSESPPRGLEQYF.

Many counts were recorded for this clonotype. This chain links TRBV12-3 or TRBV12-4 with TRBJ2-2; D not resolved. The ends were cut back, 3 bases at V and 3 bases at J, with 14 bases in the middle. The CDR3 spans 16 residues. CDR3 amino acids: CASSLPQEAYTGELFF. CDR3 sequence (DNA): TGTGCCAGCAGTTTGCCGCAAGAGGCCTACACCGGGGAGCTGTTTTTT.

The rearrangement uses TRBV29-1 and TRBJ2-7; D might be TRBD2 (5 bases). This CDR3 has 11 residues. The germline V gene has CDR1 SQVTM and CDR2 ANQGSEA. Trimming removed 6 bases from V and 3 bases from J, with 9 bases in between. As DNA, the CDR3 is TGCAGCGTGCTCCGGGGCTACGAGCAGTACTTC. Translation: CSVLRGYEQYF.

This clonotype occurred a few times. V usage is TRBV6-2 or TRBV6-3 and J usage is TRBJ2-7, with 8 bases identical to TRBD2. The trim removed 1 base at V and 2 bases at J, leaving 13 bases unmatched. Per the germline V gene, CDR1 is MNHEY and CDR2 is SVGEGT. This CDR3 is 18 amino acids long. The CDR3 region is CASSYFPGRSGIAYEQYF. CDR3 in DNA: TGTGCCAGCAGTTACTTTCCAGGGCGTAGCGGGATAGCCTACGAGCAGTACTTC.

This clonotype has just a few counts. The chain recombines TRBV3-1 with TRBJ2-1; D gene ambiguous. The CDR3 consists of 15 residues. The germline gives CDR1 LGHDT, CDR2 YNNKEL (reference sequence). Trimming took off 1 base at V and 6 bases at J, with 13 bases between the two ends. CDR3 nucleotide sequence: TGTGCCAGCAGCCAAGTTGGAGTGATGGGCAATGAGCAGTTCTTC. This encodes CASSQVGVMGNEQFF.

This clonotype was observed a few times. The V gene is TRBV5-1, the J gene TRBJ2-2; D perhaps matches TRBD2 (5 bases). The CDR3 is made up of 14 amino acids. V was shortened by 0 bases and J by 6 bases, with 9 bases between the two germline ends. The germline V gene encodes CDR1 SGHRS and CDR2 YFSETQ. The CDR3, as DNA: TGCGCCAGCAGCTTGGCGGGAAGTCCCGGGGAGCTGTTTTTT. Amino acids: CASSLAGSPGELFF.

This clonotype was picked up many times. This chain links TRBV10-2 with TRBJ2-5; the D gene is possibly TRBD2 (6 bases). Trimming took 6 bases from V and 4 from J, leaving 18 bases between them. CDR1 is WSHSY and CDR2 is SAAADI in the germline V gene. The CDR3 consists of 15 residues. CDR3 amino acids: CASRTGASPAETQYF. The CDR3 region has the DNA TGCGCCAGCAGAACGGGAGCCTCACCAGCAGAGACCCAGTACTTC.

The chain links TRBV7-2 to TRBJ2-1; 13 bases align to TRBD2. The CDR3 has 15 residues. From germline, CDR1 is SGHTA and CDR2 FQGNSA. The J segment lost 7 bases and the V segment lost 5 bases, leaving 5 bases of the junction unmatched. CDR3 sequence reads: CASSTSGRAGNEQFF. CDR3 nucleotides: TGTGCCAGCAGCACTAGCGGGAGGGCCGGTAATGAGCAGTTCTTC.

The chain is built from TRBV18 and TRBJ2-6; unclear D gene. Germline assignment: CDR1 KGHSH and CDR2 LQKENI. The CDR3 sequence is 16 residues long. Trimming pared 3 bases from V and 0 bases from J, leaving 9 bases between. The CDR3 sequence: CASSPVRNSGANVLTF. The CDR3 DNA is TGTGCCAGCTCACCCGTCAGAAACTCTGGGGCCAACGTCCTGACTTTC.

This clonotype was counted only a few times. The chain employs TRBV4-3 and TRBJ2-3, with D tentatively TRBD1 or TRBD2 (5 bases each). Trimming shortened V by 0 bases and J by 1 base, and 11 bases separated the two germline ends. Germline loops: CDR1 LGHNA, CDR2 YSLEER. This CDR3 is built from 16 residues. The CDR3 reads CASSQDTTGRTDTQYF. In nucleotides, the CDR3 is TGCGCCAGCAGCCAAGATACGACGGGGCGCACAGATACGCAGTATTTT.

V is TRBV7-2 and J is TRBJ1-1; no firm D call. This CDR3 region has 13 residues. V lost 1 base and J lost 3, with 6 bases in between. Germline V CDR1 and CDR2: SGHTA, FQGNSA. CDR3 sequence (DNA): TGTGCCAGCAGCTTAGACCTCTACACTGAAGCTTTCTTT. Protein product: CASSLDLYTEAFF.

This chain links TRBV14 with TRBJ2-1, with D perhaps matching TRBD1 (5 bases). Trimming left V 0 bases short and J 13 bases short, with 10 bases between. CDR1 SGHDN and CDR2 FVKESK come from the germline V gene. There are 12 residues in the CDR3. The CDR3 DNA is TGTGCCAGCAGCCAAGAACAGGTCATTCAGTTCTTC. Amino acid sequence: CASSQEQVIQFF. Based on the CDR3 plus reference TRBV14 and TRBJ2-1, the full variable domain is EAGVTQFPSHSVIEKGQTVTLRCDPISGHDNLYWYRRVMGKEIKFLLHFVKESKQDESGMPNNRFLAERTGGTYSTLKVQPAELEDSGVYFCASSQEQVIQFFGPGTRLTVL.

The genes are TRBV5-1 and TRBJ2-5; 8 bases are a match to TRBD2. CDR1 SGHRS and CDR2 YFSETQ come from the germline V gene. After removal of 4 bases from V and 1 base from J, the junction contained 12 bases not matched to a gene. The CDR3 consists of 17 residues. The CDR3 sequence: CASSPQGAGVFQETQYF. In nucleotides, the CDR3 is TGCGCCAGCAGCCCTCAGGGAGCGGGAGTTTTCCAAGAGACCCAGTACTTC.

This clonotype was seen only a few times. This chain connects TRBV9 to TRBJ2-7, with D uncertain. Germline lookup yields CDR1 SGDLS and CDR2 YYNGEE. With 0 bases removed from V and 2 bases from J, the gap between germline ends came to 9 bases. The CDR3 runs 14 residues. CDR3 loop: CASSVAQDPYEQYF. The CDR3 DNA reads TGTGCCAGCAGCGTAGCGCAGGACCCCTACGAGCAGTACTTC.

This chain uses TRBV20-1 with TRBJ2-5; 7 bases match TRBD2. The CDR3 loop spans 15 amino acids. V dropped 0 bases and J dropped 1; count of bases not matched to a gene: 5. Germline CDR1 reads DFQATT; CDR2 reads SNEGSKA (reference sequence). The CDR3 sequence is CSARDRTSAQETQYF. The CDR3 nucleotides are TGCAGTGCTAGAGATCGCACTAGCGCCCAAGAGACCCAGTACTTC.

This sequence joins TRBV27 and TRBJ2-2; D is unclear. CDR3 size: 15 residues. The V gene's germline CDR1 is MNHEY and CDR2 SMNVEV (reference sequence). The ends were cut back, 7 bases at V and 0 bases at J, with 12 bases in the middle. The CDR3 DNA reads as TGTGCCAGCATGCCGTCTAGGTCGAACACCGGGGAGCTGTTTTTT. Translation: CASMPSRSNTGELFF.

This clonotype has only a few counts. The rearrangement uses TRBV28 and TRBJ2-4; TRBD2 agrees at 7 bases. Germline-derived CDR1 and CDR2 are MDHEN and SYDVKM. The CDR3 is 14 amino acids. The V gene end was trimmed by 5 bases and the J gene end by 8 bases; junction bases not matched to a gene: 9. The CDR3 protein is CASSQRDVVDIQYF. CDR3 sequence (DNA): TGTGCCAGCAGTCAGCGGGACGTCGTCGACATTCAGTACTTC.

The chain joins TRBV12-3 or TRBV12-4 to TRBJ1-5; tentatively, D is TRBD1 (6 bases). This CDR3 comprises 14 residues. V lost 3 bases to trimming and J lost 3 bases, with 9 bases between them. DNA for the CDR3: TGTGCCAGCAGTTTTGGACAGCTCAATCAGCCCCAGCATTTT. It yields the protein CASSFGQLNQPQHF.

This clonotype was recorded a few times. This chain uses TRBV5-6 with TRBJ2-3; 10 bases are shared with TRBD2. This CDR3 region has 17 residues. Looked up from germline, CDR1 is SGHDT and CDR2 is YYEEEE. V lost 4 bases and J lost 0; bases outside the gene matches: 8. CDR3 protein: CASSTPSGRDSTDTQYF. CDR3 DNA sequence: TGTGCCAGCAGCACGCCCAGCGGGAGGGATAGCACAGATACGCAGTATTTT.